The next 5 T cell receptor beta chains were all read from a single sample in a study of blood T cell repertoires in COVID-19. Data came from immunoSEQ multiplex PCR; TCRdb stores just in-frame clones and leaves some out. The table lists hundreds of thousands of clones, roughly 90% of them singletons. Sequences were obtained from peripheral blood. Source of these receptors: a woman in her fifties or sixties with active or convalescent COVID-19.

The CDR3 reads CASTPWGDSYSNQPQHF. The CDR3 nucleotides are TGTGCCAGTACCCCCTGGGGGGACTCGTATAGCAATCAGCCCCAGCATTTT. This sequence joins TRBV19 and TRBJ1-5, with D possibly matching TRBD1 (5 bases). The V gene lost 7 bases and the J gene lost 0 bases, with 19 bases spanning the gap. This CDR3 region has 17 residues. The germline V gene encodes CDR1 LNHDA and CDR2 SQIVND (reference sequence).

This clone appeared once. The chain is built from TRBV28 and TRBJ2-1; 7 bases are shared with TRBD2. The CDR3 runs to 15 residues. CDR1 and CDR2 from the germline V gene are MDHEN and SYDVKM. V trimming: 6 bases; J trimming: 9 bases; junction bases outside the gene matches: 14. As DNA, the CDR3 is TGTGCCAGCAGCACCTTTGCGGGAGAGACGGTTGAGCAGTTCTTC. The encoded protein is CASSTFAGETVEQFF.

The V and J genes are TRBV7-8 and TRBJ2-1; 8 bases line up with TRBD2. Germline V gene lookup returns CDR1 SGHVS and CDR2 FQNEAQ. The ends lost 4 bases at V and 6 bases at J; junction bases unmatched: 11. This CDR3 comprises 16 residues. Here the CDR3 reads CASSYRPGLVFNEQFF. Here the CDR3 DNA reads TGTGCCAGCAGCTACCGCCCGGGACTAGTATTCAATGAGCAGTTCTTC. The entire variable domain, with the rest obtained from reference TRBV7-8 and TRBJ2-1, is as follows: GAGVSQSPRYKVAKRGQDVALRCDPISGHVSLFWYQQALGQGPEFLTYFQNEAQLDKSGLPSDRFFAERPEGSVSTLKIQRTQQEDSAVYLCASSYRPGLVFNEQFFGPGTRLTVL.

This clone showed up just once. The sample has other DNA sequences that encode this CDR3 too. This rearrangement joins TRBV7-2 to TRBJ2-7; tentative D call: TRBD1 (5 bases). Looked up from germline, CDR1 is SGHTA and CDR2 is FQGNSA. V lost 0 bases, J lost 3 bases, and 12 bases lay in between. The CDR3 consists of 15 residues. The CDR3 protein is CASSLAADRGYEQYF. DNA of the CDR3: TGTGCCAGCAGCTTAGCCGCCGACAGAGGCTACGAGCAGTACTTC.

V usage is TRBV7-9 and J usage is TRBJ2-1, with 8 bases that match TRBD1. V lost 5 bases to trimming and J lost 12 bases; unmatched junction nucleotides: 6. Germline values: CDR1 SEHNR, CDR2 FQNEAQ (reference sequence). This CDR3 comprises 12 residues. The CDR3 DNA follows: TGTGCCAGCAGCAACGACAGGGGAGGGCAGTTCTTC. Amino acids: CASSNDRGGQFF.